One sample yielded the 21 T cell receptor beta chains listed below, sequenced in a study of T cells in Graves' hyperthyroidism and ophthalmopathy (dated by TCRdb to about 2019). Library prep was done by multiplex PCR. This sample was sequenced with an Illumina HiSeq 2000. TCR beta CDR3 regions were amplified from RNA transcripts. For the first round of RT-PCR on the TCR CDR3, the HTBI primer set was used together with the Qiagen OneStep RT-PCR kit. The public reads were reprocessed in TCRdb via fastp at Q25 and MiXCR, keeping in-frame beta chains. Each record represents a unique CDR3 protein, reported with the most common genes and DNA among its rows. The sample yields 610,000 or so distinct CDR3 sequences; around 46% were counted once. The ten largest clones take up around 8% of the sample. Sequenced input: peripheral blood or thyroid tissue (not recorded which). The receptors originated from a woman aged 18 to 35 with Graves' hyperthyroidism.

This clonotype has a count of ten or more. The chain uses TRBV6-2 or TRBV6-3 and TRBJ2-7, with TRBD1 as a possible D gene (5 bases). This CDR3 has 15 residues. Looked up from germline, CDR1 is MNHEY and CDR2 is SVGEGT. With 0 bases removed from V and 3 bases from J, the gap between germline ends came to 12 bases. For the CDR3, the DNA is TGTGCCAGCAGTTACTCACAGGATAGGTTCTACGAGCAGTACTTC. Translating it yields CASSYSQDRFYEQYF.

This clonotype was detected ten times or more. The chain recombines TRBV6-6 with TRBJ1-5; 8 bases match TRBD1. Trimming removed 2 bases from V and 5 bases from J; junction bases left unmatched: 2. The CDR3 is made up of 14 amino acids. Germline CDR1 MNHNY, CDR2 SVGAGI (reference sequence). The CDR3 loop reads CASSYDRGDQPQHF. CDR3 sequence (DNA): TGTGCCAGCAGTTACGACAGGGGCGATCAGCCCCAGCATTTT.

V is TRBV6-5 and J is TRBJ1-4; no clear D. V lost 7 bases, J lost 3 bases, and 15 bases lay in between. Germline CDR1 MNHEY, CDR2 SVGAGI. The CDR3 extends over 15 amino acids. The CDR3 DNA follows: TGTGCCAGCAACTACTCCAGGCTTTCTAATGAAAAACTGTTTTTT. Protein: CASNYSRLSNEKLFF.

This clonotype has a handful of counts. Germline is not matched at one junction end, which may reflect a read error. The chain couples TRBV5-1 to TRBJ1-1, with no clear D. Per germline, CDR1 SGHRS and CDR2 YFSETQ. CDR3 length: 15 amino acids. CDR3 DNA sequence: TGCGCCAGCAGTGGGGTTGGGCCAGCGAACACTGGAGCTTTCTTT. Translation: CASSGVGPANTGAFF.

About this clonotype: A much larger clone lies a single base off, so this may be a read error. V is TRBV7-2 and J is TRBJ1-5; TRBD1 agrees at 7 bases. This CDR3 has 18 residues. Trimming removed 3 bases from V and 2 bases from J; junction bases left unmatched: 13. CDR1 SGHTA and CDR2 FQGNSA come from the germline V gene. The CDR3 DNA sequence: TGTGCCAGCAGCTTGGCCGGGACAGAGGAGTTTGGCAATCAGCCCCAGCATTTT. This gives the protein CASSLAGTEEFGNQPQHF.

This chain connects TRBV29-1 to TRBJ1-1, with 10 bases lining up with TRBD1. The CDR3 contains 14 residues. With V trimmed by 5 bases and J by 4 bases, 7 bases remained unmatched. CDR1 is SQVTM and CDR2 is ANQGSEA in the germline V gene. CDR3 sequence: CSVRQGQGSTEAFF. In nucleotides, the CDR3 is TGCAGCGTTAGACAGGGACAGGGGTCCACTGAAGCTTTCTTT.

The rearrangement joins TRBV12-3 or TRBV12-4 to TRBJ1-2; D perhaps matches TRBD1 (6 bases). The CDR3 is 12 residues long. V lost 6 bases and J 12 bases, leaving 17 bases between the germline ends. CDR3 region: CASSLTGSGNTF. CDR3 coding DNA: TGTGCCAGCAGCCTCACAGGGTCTGGAAACACCTTC.

This clonotype occurred a few times. This sequence joins TRBV4-3 and TRBJ1-5; D may be TRBD1 (6 bases). Per germline, CDR1 LGHNA and CDR2 YSLEER. This CDR3 is 13 amino acids long. Between the trimmed V and J ends, which lost 5 bases and 6 bases, there was a span of 11 bases. In DNA, the CDR3 is TGCGCCAGCAGCGCCGGGACAACTCAGCCCCAGCATTTT. This encodes CASSAGTTQPQHF.

The chain employs TRBV7-9 and TRBJ1-5, with D unclear. The V end was cut by 5 bases, the J end by 11 bases, with 13 bases between. From germline, CDR1 is SEHNR and CDR2 FQNEAQ (reference sequence). CDR3 size: 12 residues. CDR3 loop: CASSPLEETQHF. CDR3 in DNA: TGTGCCAGCAGCCCACTTGAAGAGACCCAGCATTTT.

This chain connects TRBV2 to TRBJ1-1; 7 nucleotides agree with TRBD1. Germline CDR1 reads SNHLY; CDR2 reads FYNNEI. The junction had 7 bases not matched to a gene; V was cut back by 5 bases and J by 4 bases. This CDR3 is 14 amino acids long. As DNA, the CDR3 is TGTGCCAGCAGTCCATACAGGGGAAGCACTGAAGCTTTCTTT. It specifies CASSPYRGSTEAFF.

The rearrangement uses TRBV10-3 and TRBJ2-7; D is unclear. V lost 10 bases and J lost 2, with 15 bases in between. CDR1 is ENHRY and CDR2 is SYGVKD in the germline V gene. The CDR3 runs 13 residues. The CDR3 nucleotides are TGTGCCACCAAAGGAAAAGGGCCCTACGAGCAGTACTTC. Amino acid sequence: CATKGKGPYEQYF.

The chain couples TRBV19 to TRBJ1-5, with 11 bases lining up with TRBD1. This CDR3 is built from 17 residues. The germline gives CDR1 LNHDA, CDR2 SQIVND (reference sequence). Losses at the gene ends were 3 bases for V and 4 bases for J; bases not matched to a gene: 8. DNA of the CDR3: TGTGCCAGTAGTATTGTGTGGGACAGGGGGTCAAATCAGCCCCAGCATTTT. Protein: CASSIVWDRGSNQPQHF.

The V call is TRBV7-8, the J call TRBJ2-2; a possible D gene is TRBD1 (5 bases). This CDR3 comprises 15 residues. CDR1 is SGHVS and CDR2 is FQNEAQ in the germline V gene. V dropped 0 bases and J dropped 7 bases, with 12 bases sitting between them. CDR3 amino acids: CASSLASGASGELFF. DNA for the CDR3: TGTGCCAGCAGCTTAGCTAGTGGGGCTAGCGGGGAGCTGTTTTTT.

Turning to this clonotype: Being one base from a much bigger clone, this may be a read error. This rearrangement joins TRBV9 to TRBJ2-7; D unclear. Germline values: CDR1 SGDLS, CDR2 YYNGEE. The CDR3 length is 16 residues. CDR3 sequence (DNA): TGTGCCGGCAGCGTAGAGGTAGCATCCCTTTCCTACGAGCAGTACTTC. Its protein product is CAGSVEVASLSYEQYF.

CDR3 sequence reads: CSASVAGVDTGANVLTF. DNA for the CDR3: TGCAGTGCTAGTGTAGCGGGAGTTGACACCGGGGCCAACGTCCTGACTTTC. The rearrangement uses TRBV20-1 and TRBJ2-6, with 9 bases matching TRBD2. J lost 4 bases, V lost 3 bases, and 10 bases had no gene match. The CDR3 has 17 residues. The germline V gene has CDR1 DFQATT and CDR2 SNEGSKA (reference sequence).

This clonotype came up many times. The chain links TRBV12-3 or TRBV12-4 to TRBJ2-7; 7 bases are shared with TRBD1. The V segment lost 4 bases and the J segment 5 bases; nucleotides outside the gene matches: 5. The CDR3 runs to 13 residues. The DNA of the CDR3 is TGTGCCAGCAGTTGGGGACAGTGGAACGAGCAGTACTTC. This encodes CASSWGQWNEQYF.

Here the CDR3 DNA reads TGTGCCAGCAGCCAAGCCCGGGTGGGACTAGGGAACACCGGGGAGCTGTTTTTT. Its protein is CASSQARVGLGNTGELFF. The chain employs TRBV2 and TRBJ2-2; 8 nucleotides align to TRBD2. This CDR3 region has 18 residues. Germline lookup yields CDR1 SNHLY and CDR2 FYNNEI. J was trimmed by 1 base and V by 6 bases; bases with no gene match: 13.

This chain connects TRBV6-1 to TRBJ2-6, with D hard to call. CDR1 is MNHNS and CDR2 is SASEGT in the germline V gene. The CDR3 is 13 residues long. The V end lost 6 bases, the J end lost 3 bases, and 6 bases lay between the germline ends. CDR3 in amino acids: CASRVLGANVLTF. CDR3 coding DNA: TGTGCCAGCAGGGTCCTTGGGGCCAACGTCCTGACTTTC.

This clonotype was observed once. The chain employs TRBV20-1 and TRBJ2-2; 7 bases match TRBD1. The V gene end was trimmed by 6 bases and the J gene end by 2 bases; junction bases not matched to a gene: 6. The germline V gene encodes CDR1 DFQATT and CDR2 SNEGSKA (reference sequence). There are 14 residues in the CDR3. The CDR3 DNA is TGCAGTGCCTCCGGGACAGCTAACACCGGGGAGCTGTTTTTT. Translating it yields CSASGTANTGELFF.

The table lists this clonotype with a few counts. The J gene is TRBJ1-5, the V gene TRBV6-6; 9 positions match TRBD1. The CDR3 spans 18 residues. V gave up 2 bases and J gave up 3 bases; unmatched junction bases: 11. From germline, CDR1 is MNHNY and CDR2 SVGAGI (reference sequence). CDR3 sequence reads: CASSYNRGQFYPNQPQHF. The CDR3 DNA follows: TGTGCCAGCAGTTACAACAGGGGGCAATTTTACCCCAATCAGCCCCAGCATTTT.

This clonotype has ten or more counts. V and J are TRBV11-2 and TRBJ1-1; D unclear. The CDR3 contains 13 residues. Germline assignment: CDR1 SGHAT and CDR2 FQNNGV. The V and J ends lost 3 bases and 1 base respectively, with 6 bases between them. CDR3 sequence (DNA): TGTGCCAGCAGCTTGAAGAGGAACACTGAAGCTTTCTTT. Translating gives CASSLKRNTEAFF.